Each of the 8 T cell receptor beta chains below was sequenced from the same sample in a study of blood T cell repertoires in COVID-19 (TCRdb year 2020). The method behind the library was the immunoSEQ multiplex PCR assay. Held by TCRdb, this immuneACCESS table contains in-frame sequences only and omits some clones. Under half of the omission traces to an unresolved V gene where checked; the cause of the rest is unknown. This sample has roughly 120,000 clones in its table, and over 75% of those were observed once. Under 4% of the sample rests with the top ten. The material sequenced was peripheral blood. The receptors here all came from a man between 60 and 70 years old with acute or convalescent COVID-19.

This CDR3 is CASSYGRDSYEQYF. In nucleotides, the CDR3 is TGTGCCAGCAGTTATGGCAGGGACTCCTACGAGCAGTACTTC. V gene TRBV6-5 combines with J gene TRBJ2-7, with D maybe TRBD1 (5 bases). The CDR3 covers 14 residues. Trimming left V 3 bases short and J 0 bases short, with 9 bases between. Looked up from germline, CDR1 is MNHEY and CDR2 is SVGAGI.

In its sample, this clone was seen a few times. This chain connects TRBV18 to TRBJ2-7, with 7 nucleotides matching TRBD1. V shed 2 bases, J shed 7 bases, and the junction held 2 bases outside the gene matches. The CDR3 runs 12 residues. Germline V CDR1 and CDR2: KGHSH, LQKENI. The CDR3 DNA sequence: TGTGCCAGCTCACCATCGACAGGGGAGCAGTACTTC. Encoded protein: CASSPSTGEQYF.

In DNA form, the CDR3 reads TGTGCCTGGAGGAAGGGGGACTACGAGCAGTACTTC. It specifies CAWRKGDYEQYF. The V gene is TRBV30, the J gene TRBJ2-7; possible D gene TRBD1, 6 bases. V gave up 3 bases and J gave up 3 bases, with 9 bases separating them. CDR3 size: 12 residues. From germline, CDR1 is GTSNPN and CDR2 SVGIG (reference sequence).

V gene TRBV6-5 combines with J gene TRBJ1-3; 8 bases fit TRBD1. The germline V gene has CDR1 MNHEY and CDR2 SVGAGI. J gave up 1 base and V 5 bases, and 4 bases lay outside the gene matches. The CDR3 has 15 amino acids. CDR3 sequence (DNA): TGTGCCAGCAGTCGACAGGGGAAATCTGGAAACACCATATATTTT. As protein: CASSRQGKSGNTIYF.

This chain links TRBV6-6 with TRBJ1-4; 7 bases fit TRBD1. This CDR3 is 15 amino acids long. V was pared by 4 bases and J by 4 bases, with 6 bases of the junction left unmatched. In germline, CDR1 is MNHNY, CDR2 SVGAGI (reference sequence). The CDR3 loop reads CASSLAGQRNEKLFF. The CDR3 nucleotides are TGTGCCAGCAGTTTAGCGGGACAGCGTAATGAAAAACTGTTTTTT.

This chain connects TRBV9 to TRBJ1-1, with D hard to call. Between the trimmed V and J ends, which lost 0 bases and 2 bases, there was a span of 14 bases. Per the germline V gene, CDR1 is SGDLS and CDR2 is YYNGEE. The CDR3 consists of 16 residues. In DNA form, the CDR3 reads TGTGCCAGCAGCGTAGATAGTGGTGGGCCTAACACTGAAGCTTTCTTT. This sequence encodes CASSVDSGGPNTEAFF.

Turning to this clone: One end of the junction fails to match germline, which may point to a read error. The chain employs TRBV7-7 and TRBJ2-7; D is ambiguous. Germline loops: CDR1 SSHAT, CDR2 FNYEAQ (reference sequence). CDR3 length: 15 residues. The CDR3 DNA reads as TGTGCTAGCAGCTTAGTCGGAGCCCCAGCCCACGAGCAGTACTTC. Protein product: CASSLVGAPAHEQYF.

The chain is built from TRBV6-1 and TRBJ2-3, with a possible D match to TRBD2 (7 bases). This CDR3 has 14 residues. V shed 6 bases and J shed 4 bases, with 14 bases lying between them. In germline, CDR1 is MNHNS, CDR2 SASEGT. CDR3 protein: CASSPGGRADTQYF. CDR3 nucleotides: TGTGCCAGCAGCCCCGGGGGGCGGGCAGATACGCAGTATTTT.